This is a list of T cell receptor beta chains from one sample in a study of tumor and adjacent non-tumor tissue in lung cancer. TCRdb reprocessed the multiplex PCR reads via MiXCR and lists one record per CDR3 protein. The table lists 68,000 or so distinct CDR3 sequences, roughly three fifths of them singletons. The material sequenced was lung tumor tissue. The source of these receptors is a man aged 45-65 years with non-small cell lung cancer. Each CDR3 is given with its conserved first and last residue. Each record gives: V gene, clone size, D gene, J gene, CDR3 DNA, CDR3 protein. A D gene is named only where the DNA matches it firmly. The size field is filled for only some rows; it gives once, few, many or a size class.

v_call: TRBV28
clone_size: .
d_call: TRBD1
j_call: TRBJ2-6
cdr3_nt: TGTGCCAGCGGAAGGACAGGGATCGTATCTGGGGCCAACGTCCTGACTTTC
cdr3_aa: CASGRTGIVSGANVLTF

v_call: TRBV12-3/TRBV12-4
clone_size: .
d_call: .
j_call: TRBJ2-5
cdr3_nt: TGTGTCAGCAGTTTCATGCCGGGGGAGACGCAGTACTTC
cdr3_aa: CVSSFMPGETQYF

v_call: TRBV7-9
clone_size: .
d_call: .
j_call: TRBJ2-3
cdr3_nt: TGTGCCAACAGCAGTGGACTCATTAGCACAGATACGCAGTATTTT
cdr3_aa: CANSSGLISTDTQYF

v_call: TRBV11-2
clone_size: .
d_call: .
j_call: TRBJ1-5
cdr3_nt: TGTGCCAGCAGCCTCCTGCCCGGGGGGGATCAGCCCCAGCATTTT
cdr3_aa: CASSLLPGGDQPQHF

v_call: TRBV20-1
clone_size: .
d_call: TRBD2
j_call: TRBJ2-1
cdr3_nt: TGCAGTGCCATCGGTGGCGGGAGCTCCTACAATGAGCAGTTCTTC
cdr3_aa: CSAIGGGSSYNEQFF

v_call: TRBV13
clone_size: once
d_call: .
j_call: TRBJ1-5
cdr3_nt: TGTGCCAGCAGCTTAATGAAAGGTTGGGGCAATCAGCCCCAGCATTTT
cdr3_aa: CASSLMKGWGNQPQHF

v_call: TRBV28
clone_size: .
d_call: .
j_call: TRBJ1-2
cdr3_nt: TGTGCCAGGGTAGGATCTTCCGGGGGCTACACCTTC
cdr3_aa: CARVGSSGGYTF

v_call: TRBV4-2
clone_size: .
d_call: .
j_call: TRBJ2-5
cdr3_nt: TGTGCAAGCAGCCAAGAACGGCTCCAAGAGATTCAGTACTTC
cdr3_aa: CASSQERLQEIQYF

v_call: TRBV11-2
clone_size: few
d_call: TRBD1
j_call: TRBJ2-7
cdr3_nt: TGTGCCAGCAGCTTAGCCCAGGGACAGCATTACGAACAGTACTTC
cdr3_aa: CASSLAQGQHYEQYF

v_call: TRBV5-5
clone_size: .
d_call: TRBD1
j_call: TRBJ2-3
cdr3_nt: TGTGCCAGCAGTCCGTTGTTGACAGGGATCACAGGTACGCAGTATTTT
cdr3_aa: CASSPLLTGITGTQYF

v_call: TRBV6-6
clone_size: .
d_call: .
j_call: TRBJ2-7
cdr3_nt: TGTCCCAGCAGTTATACCCACCTCGCAGGGGAGCACTACTTC
cdr3_aa: CPSSYTHLAGEHYF

v_call: TRBV4-2
clone_size: .
d_call: TRBD2
j_call: TRBJ2-3
cdr3_nt: TGTGTCAGTAGCCAACTAGCGGGGGGTCCAGATACGCAGTATTTT
cdr3_aa: CVSSQLAGGPDTQYF

v_call: TRBV5-6
clone_size: .
d_call: .
j_call: TRBJ1-6
cdr3_nt: TGTGCCAACACCCTTCTCAGACAGAATAATTCACCCCTCCACTTT
cdr3_aa: CANTLLRQNNSPLHF

v_call: TRBV5-1
clone_size: .
d_call: TRBD1
j_call: TRBJ2-3
cdr3_nt: TGCGCCAATAGCTCGGGACAGGGCACAGATACGCAGTATTTT
cdr3_aa: CANSSGQGTDTQYF

v_call: TRBV4-2
clone_size: .
d_call: .
j_call: TRBJ2-3
cdr3_nt: TGTGTCAGCAGCCTAGCCTCCGACCTCGCTTCAGATACGCAGTATTTT
cdr3_aa: CVSSLASDLASDTQYF

v_call: TRBV6-5
clone_size: many
d_call: TRBD2
j_call: TRBJ2-7
cdr3_nt: TGTGCCAGCAGTTACGGCGGGGGGTCGGCCTACGAGCAGTACTTC
cdr3_aa: CASSYGGGSAYEQYF

v_call: TRBV7-9
clone_size: few
d_call: .
j_call: TRBJ2-7
cdr3_nt: TGTGCCAGCAGCTTAGGGGGGGACCTCCACGAGCAGTACTTC
cdr3_aa: CASSLGGDLHEQYF

v_call: TRBV10-1
clone_size: .
d_call: .
j_call: TRBJ2-2
cdr3_nt: TGTGCCAGCGCAAAGGGCTTTAACACCTGGGAGATGTTTTTT
cdr3_aa: CASAKGFNTWEMFF

v_call: TRBV11-1
clone_size: .
d_call: .
j_call: TRBJ2-2
cdr3_nt: TGTGCCAGCAGTTTTCAGGGTCGGCCCAGGGAACTGGTTTTT
cdr3_aa: CASSFQGRPRELVF

v_call: TRBV11-2
clone_size: .
d_call: .
j_call: TRBJ2-4
cdr3_nt: TGTGCCAGCAGCCGGTCAGGGGAGGCCCAAAACATCCAGTATTTC
cdr3_aa: CASSRSGEAQNIQYF

v_call: TRBV6-5
clone_size: .
d_call: .
j_call: TRBJ1-5
cdr3_nt: TGTGTCAGCAGTTATAAGGCCAATCATCCCCAGCATTTT
cdr3_aa: CVSSYKANHPQHF

v_call: TRBV6-1
clone_size: once
d_call: .
j_call: TRBJ2-7
cdr3_nt: TGTGCCAGCAGGACCCTCGGTGGGGTAAACGAGCAGTACTTC
cdr3_aa: CASRTLGGVNEQYF

v_call: TRBV30
clone_size: many
d_call: .
j_call: TRBJ1-1
cdr3_nt: TGTGCCTGGAGCCCGCGGAGGGGCACTGAAGCTTTCTTT
cdr3_aa: CAWSPRRGTEAFF

v_call: TRBV11-2
clone_size: .
d_call: TRBD1
j_call: TRBJ2-4
cdr3_nt: TGTGTCAGCAGCCGGACAGGGGAGGCCCAAAACATTCAGTATTTC
cdr3_aa: CVSSRTGEAQNIQYF

v_call: TRBV28
clone_size: .
d_call: .
j_call: TRBJ2-5
cdr3_nt: TGTGCCAGCAGTACCACCTCGCCGGGACCAAAGACCCAGTACTTC
cdr3_aa: CASSTTSPGPKTQYF

v_call: TRBV11-2
clone_size: .
d_call: TRBD2
j_call: TRBJ2-2
cdr3_nt: TGTACCAGCACCACAGCGGGGGGCTCCCTCACCCGGGAGCTGTTTTTT
cdr3_aa: CTSTTAGGSLTRELFF

v_call: TRBV11-2
clone_size: .
d_call: TRBD2
j_call: TRBJ2-5
cdr3_nt: TGTGCCTGCAGCCCCGGACTAGCTGGGTTCCAAGAGACCCAGTACTTC
cdr3_aa: CACSPGLAGFQETQYF

v_call: TRBV12-3/TRBV12-4
clone_size: many
d_call: .
j_call: TRBJ1-6
cdr3_nt: TGTGCCAGCAGTTTGGTCCAGGCTTCGGTCTCACCCCTCCACTTT
cdr3_aa: CASSLVQASVSPLHF

v_call: TRBV11-2
clone_size: .
d_call: .
j_call: TRBJ1-6
cdr3_nt: TGTGCTAGCAGCCCTAGGACCGGTTCTGAAAATTTGGCCCTCCACTTC
cdr3_aa: CASSPRTGSENLALHF

v_call: TRBV11-2
clone_size: once
d_call: .
j_call: TRBJ1-6
cdr3_nt: TGTACCGGCGCAGGCATGGGACACCCCAATTCACCCCTCCACTTT
cdr3_aa: CTGAGMGHPNSPLHF

v_call: TRBV6-5
clone_size: .
d_call: .
j_call: TRBJ2-5
cdr3_nt: TGTGCCAGCAGTGCCGGGACACGGGGCTTAGATACCCAGTACTTC
cdr3_aa: CASSAGTRGLDTQYF

v_call: TRBV6-5
clone_size: .
d_call: .
j_call: TRBJ2-7
cdr3_nt: TGTCCCAGCAGTTACACACTAGTCGGATACGAGCTGTACTTC
cdr3_aa: CPSSYTLVGYELYF

v_call: TRBV11-1
clone_size: .
d_call: .
j_call: TRBJ2-1
cdr3_nt: TGTGCCAGTAGCTTAGAACGGACAGACAGTGTGCAGTTCTTC
cdr3_aa: CASSLERTDSVQFF

v_call: TRBV6-6
clone_size: many
d_call: TRBD1
j_call: TRBJ2-1
cdr3_nt: TGTGCCAGCAGTCCCCGAAGGGACAGGGATGAGCAGTTCTTC
cdr3_aa: CASSPRRDRDEQFF

v_call: TRBV11-3
clone_size: .
d_call: .
j_call: TRBJ2-7
cdr3_nt: TGTGCCAGCAGCTTAGGTGCGAGAGGGGTCTACGAGCAGCACTTC
cdr3_aa: CASSLGARGVYEQHF

v_call: TRBV7-9
clone_size: many
d_call: .
j_call: TRBJ1-2
cdr3_nt: TGTGCCAGCAGCTTAGACCAAGGGCTATGGCAGGGAACGTTATATGGCTACACCTTC
cdr3_aa: CASSLDQGLWQGTLYGYTF

v_call: TRBV11-2
clone_size: once
d_call: .
j_call: TRBJ1-1
cdr3_nt: TGTGTCAGCACCTCCTTAACTGATGCTTTCTTT
cdr3_aa: CVSTSLTDAFF

v_call: TRBV7-2
clone_size: many
d_call: .
j_call: TRBJ2-1
cdr3_nt: TGTGCCAGCAGCTTAGTACTCGGACAAGATGAGCAGTTCTTC
cdr3_aa: CASSLVLGQDEQFF

v_call: TRBV7-9
clone_size: .
d_call: .
j_call: TRBJ2-2
cdr3_nt: TGTGCCAGCAGCATCCTGGGACTCCTCACCGGGGAGCTGTTTTTT
cdr3_aa: CASSILGLLTGELFF

v_call: TRBV11-1
clone_size: .
d_call: .
j_call: TRBJ2-2
cdr3_nt: TGTACCAGCAGTTTCCAGGGTCGGCCCGGGGTGCTGTTTTTT
cdr3_aa: CTSSFQGRPGVLFF

v_call: TRBV2
clone_size: .
d_call: .
j_call: TRBJ2-1
cdr3_nt: TGTGCCAGCAGTGTACAGAGCTCCTACAATGAGCAGTTCTTC
cdr3_aa: CASSVQSSYNEQFF

v_call: TRBV19
clone_size: .
d_call: .
j_call: TRBJ2-2
cdr3_nt: TGTGCCAGCCTTCCTAGCGTGAATGTGAACACCGGGGAGCTGTTTTTT
cdr3_aa: CASLPSVNVNTGELFF

v_call: TRBV4-2
clone_size: .
d_call: .
j_call: TRBJ2-7
cdr3_nt: TGTGCCAACAGCCGTGAGCCCGGCTTTGAGCAGTACTTC
cdr3_aa: CANSREPGFEQYF

v_call: TRBV7-9
clone_size: .
d_call: .
j_call: TRBJ1-2
cdr3_nt: TGTGCCAGCAGTGCCTGGGTGGAACAGGGCAACCATGGCTACACCTTC
cdr3_aa: CASSAWVEQGNHGYTF

v_call: TRBV11-1
clone_size: .
d_call: .
j_call: TRBJ2-3
cdr3_nt: TGTGCTAGCAGCCCCGCACAGAGTAATCAGCCCCAGTATTTT
cdr3_aa: CASSPAQSNQPQYF

v_call: TRBV4-1
clone_size: once
d_call: .
j_call: TRBJ2-3
cdr3_nt: TGCGCCAGCAGTCAATTTTCGGGGTTCGAGTTGAGTAGCAATCAGCCCCAGTATTTT
cdr3_aa: CASSQFSGFELSSNQPQYF

v_call: TRBV5-1
clone_size: .
d_call: .
j_call: TRBJ2-6
cdr3_nt: TGCTCCAGCAGCTCGGTACGGGAGACGTCTGGGGCCAACGTCCCGACTTTC
cdr3_aa: CSSSSVRETSGANVPTF

v_call: TRBV19
clone_size: .
d_call: .
j_call: TRBJ2-5
cdr3_nt: TGTGCCAGTAGTATAGAGACGGGTCCCGGGGGCGAAACCCAGTACTTC
cdr3_aa: CASSIETGPGGETQYF

v_call: TRBV10-1
clone_size: .
d_call: .
j_call: TRBJ2-5
cdr3_nt: TGCGCCAGCAGTCGGCGGGTGCGGTACCAAGAGACCCAGTACTTC
cdr3_aa: CASSRRVRYQETQYF

v_call: TRBV19
clone_size: .
d_call: .
j_call: TRBJ2-2
cdr3_nt: TGTGCCAGTAGTATCCGGGACACCGGGGAGCTGTTTTTT
cdr3_aa: CASSIRDTGELFF

v_call: TRBV20-1
clone_size: .
d_call: .
j_call: TRBJ1-1
cdr3_nt: TGCAGTGCAACCCGACAGATCATGAACACTGAAGCTTACTTT
cdr3_aa: CSATRQIMNTEAYF

v_call: TRBV29-1
clone_size: .
d_call: TRBD2
j_call: TRBJ2-6
cdr3_nt: TGCAGCGTCGGAGAGCCCGGGGGGGCCAACGCCCTGACTTTC
cdr3_aa: CSVGEPGGANALTF